This TCR beta chain was sequenced during a study of cytomegalovirus exposure and HLA in healthy donors. Study findings and constraints: The finding came from a later analysis; first-cohort TCR clusters tended to co-occur in the 95 to 150 validation repertoires. The study flagged 150 to 200 TCR beta chains as cytomegalovirus-associated.

Regarding this clone: Its cognate antigen is unknown.

The donors were in the roughly 130-subject validation cohort, distinct from the roughly 600-subject first cohort. TCRdb keeps only in-frame clones here, not all; method: immunoSEQ multiplex PCR. The sample includes 220,000 or so clones, around 90% seen only once; the top ten take about 2%. Germline CDR1 reads SNHLY; CDR2 reads FYNNEI. The length of the CDR3 is 16 residues. J was trimmed by 6 bases and V by 6 bases; bases with no gene match: 14. Sequenced input: PBMCs. This TCR was sampled from a young woman in good health and CMV-seropositive. This rearrangement joins TRBV2 to TRBJ2-1; TRBD2 agrees at 7 bases. CDR3 nucleotides: TGTGCCAGCAGGGAGAGGATGGCGGGAGCGGCCAATGAGCAGTTCTTC. Amino acid sequence: CASRERMAGAANEQFF.